This T cell receptor (beta chain) was recorded in a study of OX40 agonist ivuxolimab in advanced cancers. The CDR3 sequence is 18 residues long. The junction had 11 bases not matched to a gene; V was cut back by 2 bases and J by 3 bases. Germline V lookup: CDR1 SGHTA, CDR2 FQGNSA. Method: immunoSEQ multiplex PCR; TCRdb's copy keeps in-frame clones and lacks some. In the table there are some 70,000 clones, around 83% of which are singletons. A single count supports this clone. This TCR was sampled from an adult with an advanced solid tumor such as melanoma, head and neck, liver or kidney cancer. Material: CD4+ or CD8+ T cells sorted from blood, obtained in a trial of the OX40 agonist ivuxolimab. V and J are TRBV7-2 and TRBJ1-3; 9 bases are a match to TRBD1. CDR3 protein: CASSLRAPGQGLGNTIYF. DNA of the CDR3: TGTGCCAGCAGCTTACGAGCCCCGGGACAGGGACTTGGAAACACCATATATTTT.